These 11 T cell receptor beta chains were sequenced from one sample in a study of blood T cell repertoires in COVID-19. Only in-frame clones appear in the TCRdb table, and some are missing; sequencing was by immunoSEQ multiplex PCR. The table lists 200,000 or so clones, around 80% of them singletons. Specimen: peripheral blood. The receptors come from a human donor with acute or convalescent COVID-19. The donor label of this sample is uncertain.

The table lists this clone with a few counts. The V call is TRBV9, the J call TRBJ2-1, with D possibly being TRBD1 (6 bases). The CDR3 runs 15 residues. In germline, CDR1 is SGDLS, CDR2 YYNGEE. V was pared by 3 bases and J by 0 bases, with 10 bases between. CDR3 region: CASSGYRASYNEQFF. DNA of the CDR3: TGTGCCAGCAGCGGGTACAGGGCCTCCTACAATGAGCAGTTCTTC.

In this sample, this clone turned up once. The chain is built from TRBV19 and TRBJ1-5, with 7 positions matching TRBD1. Germline-derived CDR1 and CDR2 are LNHDA and SQIVND (reference sequence). V was pared by 7 bases and J by 3 bases, with 9 bases of the junction left unmatched. The CDR3 spans 15 residues. CDR3 protein: CASNQQGTYNQPQHF. The CDR3 DNA reads as TGTGCCAGTAACCAACAGGGGACCTACAATCAGCCCCAGCATTTT.

This chain uses TRBV20-1 with TRBJ2-7, with 7 bases that match TRBD2. The germline CDR1 and CDR2 sequences are DFQATT and SNEGSKA (reference sequence). V lost 6 bases to trimming and J lost 5 bases; unmatched junction nucleotides: 4. This CDR3 region has 11 residues. This CDR3 reads CSAGTTHEQYF. In nucleotides, the CDR3 is TGCAGTGCGGGGACTACCCACGAGCAGTACTTC.

The V and J genes are TRBV4-1 and TRBJ2-5, with TRBD1 matching over 9 bases. Germline V gene lookup returns CDR1 MGHRA and CDR2 YSYEKL. CDR3 size: 15 residues. The V and J ends lost 0 bases and 5 bases, in that order; junction bases with no gene match: 4. For the CDR3, the DNA is TGCGCCAGCAGCCAAGAAGGGGACAGGGTTGAGACCCAGTACTTC. Its translation: CASSQEGDRVETQYF.

This chain uses TRBV24-1 with TRBJ1-6; D remains ambiguous. V was pared by 1 base and J by 3 bases, with 6 bases between. Germline assignment: CDR1 KGHDR and CDR2 SFDVKD. The CDR3 extends over 15 amino acids. The CDR3 nucleotides read TGTGCCACCAGTGATTTCGGGGACTATAATTCACCCCTCCACTTT. Its protein is CATSDFGDYNSPLHF.

The rearrangement joins TRBV5-1 to TRBJ2-1, with 11 bases fitting TRBD1. J was trimmed by 4 bases and V by 3 bases; bases with no gene match: 3. This CDR3 is built from 15 residues. Germline assignment: CDR1 SGHRS and CDR2 YFSETQ. The CDR3 DNA reads as TGCGCCAGCAGCTCCGGGACAGGGGGGTACAATGAGCAGTTCTTC. Its translation: CASSSGTGGYNEQFF.

This chain joins TRBV28 and TRBJ2-7; 7 nucleotides match TRBD2. Germline V CDR1 and CDR2: MDHEN, SYDVKM. J was trimmed by 0 bases and V by 3 bases; bases with no gene match: 8. The CDR3 length is 16 residues. The CDR3 loop is CASSFESGTGSYEQYF. As DNA, the CDR3 is TGTGCCAGCAGTTTTGAAAGCGGGACGGGCTCCTACGAGCAGTACTTC. Full variable domain (remainder filled in from reference TRBV28 and TRBJ2-7): DVKVTQSSRYLVKRTGEKVFLECVQDMDHENMFWYRQDPGLGLRLIYFSYDVKMKEKGDIPEGYSVSREKKERFSLILESASTNQTSMYLCASSFESGTGSYEQYFGPGTRLTVT.

J is TRBJ1-6 and V is TRBV6-5; 7 bases match TRBD1. J gave up 7 bases and V 6 bases, and 3 bases lay outside the gene matches. The CDR3 is 13 amino acids. From germline, CDR1 is MNHEY and CDR2 SVGAGI. The CDR3 spells CASRTGRNSPLHF. Here the CDR3 DNA reads TGTGCCAGCAGGACAGGGCGAAATTCACCCCTCCACTTT.

The chain recombines TRBV7-2 with TRBJ1-6; TRBD1 aligns across 7 bases. V shed 3 bases, J shed 4 bases, and the junction held 3 bases outside the gene matches. The germline CDR1 and CDR2 sequences are SGHTA and FQGNSA. The CDR3 is 15 amino acids. The CDR3 reads CASSFRQGYNSPLHF. DNA of the CDR3: TGTGCCAGCAGCTTCCGACAGGGTTATAATTCACCCCTCCACTTT.

The V gene is TRBV7-8, the J gene TRBJ2-3, with a possible D match to TRBD1 (6 bases). The V and J ends lost 4 bases and 6 bases respectively, with 20 bases between them. Germline V gene sequence: CDR1 SGHVS, CDR2 FQNEAQ. This CDR3 is 16 amino acids long. As DNA, the CDR3 is TGTGCCAGCAGCTCTCCGGGACACCGGTGGGCTGATACGCAGTATTTT. Amino acid sequence: CASSSPGHRWADTQYF.

The chain carries TRBV28 and TRBJ2-3; D is possibly TRBD1 (6 bases). This CDR3 spans 15 amino acids. Per germline, CDR1 MDHEN and CDR2 SYDVKM. Trimming took off 6 bases at V and 2 bases at J, with 15 bases between the two ends. This CDR3 is CASSPFRTATDTQYF. The CDR3 coding sequence is TGTGCCAGCAGCCCCTTCCGGACAGCCACAGATACGCAGTATTTT.